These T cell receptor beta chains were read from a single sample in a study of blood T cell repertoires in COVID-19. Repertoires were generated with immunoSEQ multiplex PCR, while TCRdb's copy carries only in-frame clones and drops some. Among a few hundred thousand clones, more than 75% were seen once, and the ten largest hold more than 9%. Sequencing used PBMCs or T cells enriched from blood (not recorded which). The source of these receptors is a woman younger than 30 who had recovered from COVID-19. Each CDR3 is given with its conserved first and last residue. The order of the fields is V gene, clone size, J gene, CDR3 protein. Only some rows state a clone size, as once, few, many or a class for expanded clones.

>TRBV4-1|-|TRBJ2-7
CASSQGPVAGGSTYEQYF
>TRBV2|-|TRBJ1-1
CASRDRRGGEAFF
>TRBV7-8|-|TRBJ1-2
CASSEGVGYGYTF
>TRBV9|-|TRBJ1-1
CASSVGVGERYTEAFF
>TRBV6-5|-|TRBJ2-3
CASSPEGGTDTQYF
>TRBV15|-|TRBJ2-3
CATLSSGSTADTQYF
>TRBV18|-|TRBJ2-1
CASSQAPTYNEQFF
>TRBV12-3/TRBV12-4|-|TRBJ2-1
CASSYTGNEQFF
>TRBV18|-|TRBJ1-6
CASSDRLDNSPLHF
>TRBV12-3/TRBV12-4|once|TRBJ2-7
CASRLAGVEQYF
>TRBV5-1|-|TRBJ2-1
CASSPYTSEQFF
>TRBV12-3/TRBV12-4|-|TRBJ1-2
CASSPGQGARTF
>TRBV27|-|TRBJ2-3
CASNLLITDTQYF
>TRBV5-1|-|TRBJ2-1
CASSLIVESYNEQFF
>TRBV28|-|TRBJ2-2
CASSLDSNTGELFF
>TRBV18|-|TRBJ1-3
CASSPIVLDSSGNTIYF
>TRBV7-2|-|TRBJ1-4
CAGSRWGQGNEKLFF
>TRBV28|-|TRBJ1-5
CASTRTGGGQPQHF
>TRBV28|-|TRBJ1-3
CASSFRGFSGNTIYF
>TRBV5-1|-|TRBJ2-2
CASSLDRQGGSTGELFF
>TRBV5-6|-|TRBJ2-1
CASSLKGLHGQGVYNEQFF
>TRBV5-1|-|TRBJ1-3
CASSGGRDSDF
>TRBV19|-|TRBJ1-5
CASSPGHLGSNQPQHF
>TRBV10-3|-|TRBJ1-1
CAISEKRGVGEAFF
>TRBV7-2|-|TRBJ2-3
CASSLVGEGGADTQYF
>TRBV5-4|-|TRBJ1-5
CASSLGPPGVQPQHF
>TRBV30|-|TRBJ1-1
CAWSMEDPEAFF
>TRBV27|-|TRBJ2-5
CASSASTGLETQYF
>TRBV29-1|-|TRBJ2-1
CSVEGLSDTYNEQFF
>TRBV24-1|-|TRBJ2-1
CATSDSSYNEQFF
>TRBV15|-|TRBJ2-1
CATSWSGSVSNEQFF
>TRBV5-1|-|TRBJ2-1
CASSSGLAGGPNNEQFF
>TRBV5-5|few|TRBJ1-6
CASSAYRASNSPLHF
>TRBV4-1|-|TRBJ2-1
CASSQSPVLAGGGDEQFF
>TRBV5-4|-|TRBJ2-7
CASSRWTSGRPKDF
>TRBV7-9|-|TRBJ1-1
CASSPPLRTEAFF
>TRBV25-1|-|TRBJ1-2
CASSSRGANYGYTF
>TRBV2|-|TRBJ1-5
CASSQGFGQPQHF
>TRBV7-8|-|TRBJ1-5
CASAQGVRNQPQHF
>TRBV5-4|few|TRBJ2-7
CASSRLFNLDSPYEQYF
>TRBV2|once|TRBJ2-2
CASRGEGLHTGELFF
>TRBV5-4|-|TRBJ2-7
CASSLAGRPYEQYF
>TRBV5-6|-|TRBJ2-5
CASSLGRERGTQYF